The sequence of this TCR beta chain was determined in a study of cytomegalovirus exposure and HLA in healthy donors (dated by TCRdb to about 2017). Notes on the research overall: In an earlier analysis of about 560 of the donors, 250 to 350 Gb of sequence data and some 120 million unique TCR beta sequences from about 190 million T cells were reported. An early release covering 550 to 700 HLA-typed donors comprised about 300 gigabases of sequencing data and tens of millions of unique TCR sequences. The genetic ancestry cluster associated with self-reported Caucasian donors included about 84% of the 300 to 400 genotyped donors. The study was designed to test whether signatures of past pathogen exposure could be identified by cataloging public T cell receptors. The study used immunosequencing to profile the T cell repertoires of around 600 subjects and linked those repertoires to cytomegalovirus serostatus. Besides the first cohort of roughly 700 subjects, a separate validation cohort made up of around 120 different subjects was used. High-throughput TCR immunosequencing, statistical association of individual TCRs with disease status, and machine learning were combined to predict cytomegalovirus infection status. In a later analysis, previously published TCR beta repertoires from several hundred donors were re-analyzed and high-resolution HLA genotyping was added so that TCR occurrence patterns could be studied. Rather than using new phenotypic data, the later analysis identified candidate immune exposures from TCR beta sequences and from how often those sequences occurred across donors. An earlier analysis of about 620 of the donors applied high-throughput TCR beta sequencing to assess whether each TCR beta V gene segment acted as functional or pseudogenic. Donor age, sex, ethnicity and CMV serostatus were collected together with the repertoire data. In a later genetic analysis, genome-wide SNP genotypes for about three fifths of the 666 donors were used, and that subset was treated as a discovery cohort. All discovery cohort repertoires had been generated using a single sequencing platform. HLA typing included class I and class II loci at four-digit resolution. Typing coverage differed by locus: A, B, C, DRB1 and DQB1 were typed in roughly 620-630 donors, DQA1 in approximately 520, DPA1 in 600 to 610, and DPB1 in just under 490. A handful of DR-DQ haplotypes were handled as single units for association and clustering because linkage in the cohort was strong. On average, roughly 250,000 unique TCR beta nucleotide sequences were sequenced per donor among 398 genotyped donors of the cohort, with about 17% of those sequences being non-productive. Study-wide findings and limitations: About 17 rarely observed V segments, including chromosome 9 orphons, were excluded from the earlier analysis of some 590 of the donors because counts were too low. Correlated functional status among segregating V segments might reflect linkage disequilibrium, but an unknown experimental factor could not be ruled out. Only TCR beta chains were sequenced in this cohort, and the absence of alpha or paired-chain data limited detectable features. The 87-base-pair reads could not distinguish some IMGT-functional V segments, including TRBV6-2 and TRBV6-3, so those segments were excluded. Most TCR sequences were seen in very few donors, while some public TCRs were found in many individuals. A later analysis associated roughly 17,000 TCR beta sequences with specific HLA alleles at a false discovery rate of 0.05. According to a later analysis, parvovirus B19, influenza, CMV and Epstein-Barr virus appeared linked to several top co-occurrence clusters. Compared with the 666-donor mean, donors in an Asian-associated ancestry cluster had fewer N-insertions in productive TCRs, according to a later genetic analysis. The only immune exposure information available for the cohort was CMV serostatus. In a later analysis, HLA-associated TCR beta chains were found to be more clonally expanded and to have lower generation probabilities than equally common non-associated chains. In a later analysis, the rate of TCR association differed among HLA loci, with DRB1 alleles having the most associated TCRs and HLA-C alleles having the fewest. The study listed 164 TCR beta chains as associated with cytomegalovirus. Strong co-occurrence of HLA alleles, especially DR and DQ, made assigning TCR associations to individual alleles difficult. An association between a missense DCLRE1C variant and V-gene and J-gene trimming of TCR beta chains was found in a later genetic analysis and replicated in an independent cohort. HLA typing was unavailable for some donors at each locus, so association tests used only the typed subset. A cluster of highly shared sequence variants was judged likely to be a technical artifact of the sequencing pipeline. A further reported finding was that TCR beta sequences accurately predicted the HLA-A and HLA-B alleles for most subjects in the first cohort. In vitro tests confirmed that a few of the cytomegalovirus-associated TCR beta chains recognize cytomegalovirus antigens. An earlier analysis of around 500 of the donors showed that most TCR beta V segments appeared in productive rearrangements either about 87% or about 30% of the time, which broadly matched IMGT annotations. The authors suggested that the approach could potentially be generalized to other disease states and immunological phenotypes. Roughly uniform sequencing depth across donors was assumed in presence/absence analyses, although this assumption may not hold. In both the original and validation cohorts, the classifier was reported to diagnose cytomegalovirus status with high specificity and sensitivity. Most CMV-associated TCR beta chains appeared to be HLA-restricted in a later analysis, and the HLA associations seemed to be driven largely by CMV exposure.

V is cut by 0 bases and J by 7 bases, and the space between the germline ends is 9 bases. CDR1 GTSNPN and CDR2 SVGIG were looked up in the germline V gene (reference sequence). The CDR3 holds 13 amino acids from the cysteine to the phenylalanine. Only the CDR3 DNA is retained, 39 bases long and in frame from the first base. The library was prepared using the immunoSEQ multiplex PCR assay. A mixture of 60 forward primers for TCR Vbeta segments and 13 reverse primers for TCR Jbeta segments was used in the multiplex PCR. Amplification of the CDR3 region of rearranged TCR beta genes was performed with a multiplex PCR assay on genomic DNA. The Illumina HiSeq System was used to sequence the amplified TCR beta libraries as 87-base-pair reads. In the paper's pipeline: A later analysis tallied 70 million to 100 million unique TCR beta chains across the 650 to 750 repertoires, and roughly 11 million of those chains were shared by two or more donors. Raw reads were error-corrected and collapsed into unique sequences by a nearest-neighbor algorithm in which closely related sequences were merged to remove PCR and sequencing errors. CDR3 sequences were aligned to IMGT reference sequences to assign V, D and J gene segments. Each retained sequence needed at least a six-nucleotide match to both a V gene segment and a J gene segment. A rearrangement counted as productive if the CDR3 had no stop codons and remained in frame with V and J, and every other rearrangement counted as non-productive. Following IMGT convention, CDR3 was defined as the stretch from the second conserved V-encoded cysteine up to the conserved J-encoded phenylalanine. In an earlier analysis of roughly 580 of the donors, sequences lacking an unambiguous match to a single V gene segment were excluded. An earlier analysis of approximately 590 of the donors classified V segments as functional when productive rearrangements were above 56.7% and as segregating when the standard deviation between donors was above 5%. A statistical classification framework was developed to diagnose cytomegalovirus status using the catalog of TCR beta chain sequences. In a later analysis, TCR nucleotide sequences were compared against IMGT/GENE-DB human TR gene sequences so that V and J genes could be assigned. The TCRdist pipeline was used in a later analysis to assign CDR3 sequences and most-parsimonious VDJ recombination scenarios. In a later analysis, each TCR beta chain was defined by its CDR3 amino acid sequence together with its V-gene family, and reads lacking a unique V-gene family were excluded. A later analysis removed several hundred highly shared, low-generation-probability nucleotide sequences to deal with suspected cross-contamination and a sequencing artifact. In a later analysis, a clonal expansion index for each public chain was calculated from normalized within-repertoire ranks of inferred template counts. A later analysis computed generation probabilities with a VDJ recombination model fitted to out-of-frame rearrangements, and checked the results against IGoR. In a later analysis, hypergeometric tests were used to score TCR-TCR, TCR-HLA and TCR-CMV co-occurrence, with a repertoire-size bias correction applied to TCR pairs. To estimate false discovery rates, a later analysis permuted the HLA or CMV assignments 20 times. In a later analysis, co-occurring TCRs were grouped using DBSCAN, with TCRdist sequence similarity added in when clustering inside HLA-allele-positive subsets. Repertoires with fewer than 30,000 or more than 120,000 public chains, plus five repertoires with anomalous nucleotide sharing, were excluded from co-occurrence clustering. TCRdb mirrors the immuneACCESS table, restricted to in-frame sequences. Some clones are absent from its copies; in checked studies, under half trace to an unresolved V gene, and the reason for the others is unknown. The V and J calls and the clone size are those of that table, but D and trimming were determined from the DNA. The sample contains over 110,000 clones, around 73% of them found a single time. Under 3% of the sample belongs to the ten largest clones.

The cohort consisted of 600 or so healthy bone marrow donors. All cohort members were sampled while nominally healthy, although unrecorded immune exposures were likely present. The donor was CMV seronegative and was included in the group of a few hundred seronegative cohort members. Every donor gave a peripheral blood sample, and the peripheral blood mononuclear cells from that sample were used for TCR beta sequencing. The Qiagen DNeasy Blood Extraction Kit was used to extract genomic DNA from the blood cell samples. A note on this clone: Its antigen has not been determined. There are no base qualities to consult, and no much larger clone falls within one base.

This TCR was recovered from a female donor in good health and CMV-seronegative. The sample taken for sequencing was PBMCs. Recombination connected TRBV30 to TRBJ2-2; TRBD2 could be the D gene, as 5 bases match. The CDR3 here reads CAWSVSGDGELFF. DNA sequence: TGTGCCTGGAGTGTATCCGGGGACGGGGAGCTGTTTTTT.